This T cell receptor beta chain came from a study of identifying expanded T cells in peripheral blood. Sequencing used immunoSEQ multiplex PCR; TCRdb keeps in-frame clones, though not all of them. The table has 100,000 or so clones, around nine tenths seen once. V lost 5 bases to trimming and J lost 6 bases; unmatched junction nucleotides: 7. Per the germline V gene, CDR1 is SEHNR and CDR2 is FQNEAQ (reference sequence). The CDR3 runs to 15 residues. Only one count was recorded for this clone. Its specificity is not known. Study-wide findings and caveats: Technical replicates showed roughly 1.2 changed clones; roughly two weeks 15 to 20; four weeks 19.

Sequences were obtained from blood. The clonotype originates from a person aged 18 to 75 in good health. V and J are TRBV7-9 and TRBJ2-1, with 10 bases matching TRBD2. CDR3 sequence: CASSPGLAEINEQFF. As DNA, the CDR3 is TGTGCCAGCAGCCCCGGACTAGCGGAGATCAATGAGCAGTTCTTC.